This T cell receptor (beta chain) emerged from a study of shared clonotypes between healthy human individuals. Details on this clone: Its target is unknown.

CDR1 is SGHRS, CDR2 YFSETQ, per germline. CDR3 length: 15 residues. J lost 6 bases, V lost 3 bases, and 6 bases had no gene match. Findings and caveats of the study: A reduction in generation probabilities was seen for non-shared clonotypes relative to those shared by all four donors.

Execution of the assay was at deep level. Here immunoSEQ multiplex PCR was the method, and the copy in TCRdb shows in-frame clones only, minus some. The sample consists of over a million clones, approximately 97% of them appearing once. The specimen was naive CD4+ T cells sorted from blood. As for subset: CD45RA+ positively selected. The TCR comes from a man aged 30 to 39 in good health. The chain links TRBV5-1 to TRBJ2-2, with TRBD2 matching 9 bases. CDR3 loop: CASSSGASGAGELFF. The DNA for the CDR3 is TGCGCCAGCAGCTCGGGCGCTAGCGGGGCCGGGGAGCTGTTTTTT.